A selection of T cell receptor beta chains follows, all from one sample in a study of blood T cell repertoires in COVID-19. Here immunoSEQ multiplex PCR was the method, and the copy in TCRdb shows in-frame clones only, minus some. The repertoire includes some 25,000 clones, under 90% of them detected once, and under 35% sits in the top ten. The sequenced material came from peripheral blood. The receptors come from a human donor in a cohort sampled during active COVID-19. The CDR3 runs from the conserved cysteine through the conserved F or W. D genes are given only for firm matches. Some rows mark clone size as missing; the rest say once, few, many or name a class of expanded clone.

v_gene	d_gene	j_gene	abundance	CDR3nt	CDR3aa
TRBV5-1	TRBD1	TRBJ1-4	NA	TGCGCCAGCAGCCGGGGACAGGCTAGGGGAGGTAATGAAAAACTGTTTTTT	CASSRGQARGGNEKLFF
TRBV11-1	NA	TRBJ1-1	NA	TGTGCCAGCAGCCGAGGACAGCTGAACACTGAAGCTTTCTTT	CASSRGQLNTEAFF
TRBV4-2	TRBD2	TRBJ2-7	NA	TGTGCCAGCAGCCAAGAATCGGGCCTAGCGGGAGTTGGCTACGAGCAGTACTTC	CASSQESGLAGVGYEQYF
TRBV3-1/TRBV3-2	NA	TRBJ2-7	once	TGTGCCAGCAGCCAAGATCGCGGGGTGGGTTCCTACGAGCAGTACTTC	CASSQDRGVGSYEQYF
TRBV9	TRBD1	TRBJ1-3	NA	TGTGCCAGCAGCGCAGGGGGTTGGGCTGGAAACACCATATATTTT	CASSAGGWAGNTIYF
TRBV7-2	NA	TRBJ1-3	NA	TGTGCCAGCAGCGGAGGAGGGCCCAGGGCGGGAAACACCATATATTTT	CASSGGGPRAGNTIYF
TRBV6-5	TRBD1	TRBJ1-1	NA	TGTGCCATACAGGGGAGCGTGGCGGCTGAAGCTTTCTTT	CAIQGSVAAEAFF
TRBV28	TRBD1	TRBJ2-7	NA	TGTGCCAGCAGTTACTCCCCCGGGACAGCCAACTACGAGCAGTACTTC	CASSYSPGTANYEQYF
TRBV28	NA	TRBJ2-5	NA	TGTGCCAGCAGTTTAGTGGGAGTCAGAGAGACCCAGTACTTC	CASSLVGVRETQYF
TRBV4-3	NA	TRBJ1-6	NA	TGCGCCAGCAGCCCTCGGGATGGGAGAAATTCACCCCTCCACTTT	CASSPRDGRNSPLHF
TRBV6-1	NA	TRBJ2-3	NA	TGTGCCAGCAGTGACCAGAGCCAGGGCACAGATACGCAGTATTTT	CASSDQSQGTDTQYF
TRBV12-5	NA	TRBJ2-2	NA	TGTGCTAGTGGTTCCGTTCGGGAGCTGTTTTTT	CASGSVRELFF
TRBV18	TRBD1	TRBJ2-1	once	TGTGCCAGCTCACCAAGGACAGGGGACTCCTACAATGAGCAGTTCTTC	CASSPRTGDSYNEQFF
TRBV6-5	TRBD2	TRBJ2-7	NA	TGTGCCAGCAGAGACGGACTAGCGGGGGTCTACGAGCAGTACTTC	CASRDGLAGVYEQYF
TRBV5-1	NA	TRBJ2-5	NA	TGCGCCAGCAGCTTGGCGGTAGCACAAGAGACCCAGTACTTC	CASSLAVAQETQYF
TRBV11-2	NA	TRBJ2-6	NA	TGTGCCAGCAGCTTAGTCAGCCAGGCATTCTCTGGGGCCAACGTCCTGACTTTC	CASSLVSQAFSGANVLTF
TRBV6-5	NA	TRBJ2-7	NA	TGTGCCAGCATTAACAGGGTCTCCTACGAGCAGTACTTC	CASINRVSYEQYF
TRBV7-2	NA	TRBJ1-5	NA	TGTGCCAGCAGCTTAGTAATAAATAGCAATCAGCCCCAGCATTTT	CASSLVINSNQPQHF
TRBV9	TRBD2	TRBJ2-1	NA	TGTGCCAGCGGGGGCACCGGCGGGAGGGCGACTGAGCAGTTCTTC	CASGGTGGRATEQFF
TRBV7-9	NA	TRBJ2-7	NA	TGTGCCAGCAGCTTAGAAACCCCTAACTACGAGCAGTACTTC	CASSLETPNYEQYF
TRBV7-2	TRBD1	TRBJ2-7	NA	TGTGCCAGCAGACGAACTTCCGGGACAGGGTCCTACGAGCAGTACTTC	CASRRTSGTGSYEQYF
TRBV28	NA	TRBJ1-5	NA	TGTGCCAGCAGTTTAGCTAGTCAGCCCCAGCATTTT	CASSLASQPQHF
TRBV4-1	TRBD2	TRBJ2-6	NA	TGCGCCAGCAGGGGTCGTAGGGCTAGCGGGGAAAATGGGGCCAACGTCCTGACTTTC	CASRGRRASGENGANVLTF
TRBV7-2	NA	TRBJ1-2	NA	TGTGCCAGCAGCCCAGGGGCCGGCTACACCTTC	CASSPGAGYTF
TRBV14	TRBD1	TRBJ1-2	NA	TGTGCCAGCAGCACGGACAGGGCGGGTGGCACCTTC	CASSTDRAGGTF
TRBV5-1	TRBD1	TRBJ1-6	few	TGCGCCAGCAGCGTGAGGGACAGCGGGGGTTCACCCCTCCACTTT	CASSVRDSGGSPLHF
TRBV6-2/TRBV6-3	TRBD2	TRBJ2-4	few	TGTGCCAGCAGCGGGGGGAACATTCAGTACTTC	CASSGGNIQYF
TRBV7-9	NA	TRBJ2-1	NA	TGTGCCAGCAAACAAACGCGGGGTGAGCAGTTCTTC	CASKQTRGEQFF
TRBV4-3	TRBD1	TRBJ1-2	NA	TGCGCCAGCAGCCAAGACACGGTAGGGACAGGGGGCGTCTATGGCCACACCTTC	CASSQDTVGTGGVYGHTF
TRBV9	NA	TRBJ1-5	NA	TGTGCCAGCAGCCCGGGGGGGCTTAGGAATAGCAATCAGCCCCAGCATTTT	CASSPGGLRNSNQPQHF
TRBV19	NA	TRBJ1-5	few	TGTGCCAGTAGAGCCTACGGCCAGGGGAGTTACAATCAGCCCCAGCATTTT	CASRAYGQGSYNQPQHF
TRBV20-1	TRBD2	TRBJ2-5	NA	TGCAGTGCTAGTGTTCTAGCGGAAGAGACCCAGTACTTC	CSASVLAEETQYF
TRBV13	TRBD2	TRBJ2-1	NA	TGTGCCAGCAGCTTAGGGGGGACTAGCTTAAATGAGCAGTTCTTC	CASSLGGTSLNEQFF
TRBV5-1	NA	TRBJ2-2	few	TGCGCCAGCAGCTTGGGGGACTCCTCGAACACCGGGGAGCTGTTTTTT	CASSLGDSSNTGELFF
TRBV19	TRBD1	TRBJ1-6	few	TGTGCCAGTACTCGGGGACAGGGGTATAATTCACCCCTCCACTTT	CASTRGQGYNSPLHF
TRBV19	TRBD2	TRBJ2-1	NA	TGTGCCAGTAGTATCGGGCGGGGGGGGGCCTACAATGAGCAGTTCTTC	CASSIGRGGAYNEQFF
TRBV3-1/TRBV3-2	NA	TRBJ1-3	few	TGTGCCAGCAGCCACGTAGACACCATATATTTT	CASSHVDTIYF
TRBV28	NA	TRBJ2-5	NA	TGTGCCAGCATCTCCCCAGGGTTGGAGACCCAGTACTTC	CASISPGLETQYF
TRBV5-4	TRBD2	TRBJ2-3	few	TGTGCCAGCAGCCGTACGACTAGCGGAGTCACAGATACGCAGTATTTT	CASSRTTSGVTDTQYF
TRBV9	TRBD1	TRBJ2-2	NA	TGTGCCAGCAGCGTAGAACCCTTCTCGACAGGGTGGGCCGGGGAGCTGTTTTTT	CASSVEPFSTGWAGELFF
TRBV28	TRBD1	TRBJ2-3	NA	TGTGCCAGCCGGACAGGGGGCTTTTTCCGCACAGATACGCAGTATTTT	CASRTGGFFRTDTQYF
TRBV29-1	NA	TRBJ2-3	NA	TGCAGCGTTTACAGGGCCGATACGCAGTATTTT	CSVYRADTQYF
TRBV9	NA	TRBJ1-2	once	TGTGCCAGCAGCGCGTCGCTAGGGGGTAACTATGGCTACACCTTC	CASSASLGGNYGYTF
TRBV5-1	TRBD1	TRBJ1-3	NA	TGCGCCAGCAGCCCGACCGGGACAGTGACAAACACCATATATTTT	CASSPTGTVTNTIYF
TRBV27	NA	TRBJ1-3	NA	TGTGCCAGCGGCGGGACTTCTGGAAACACCATATATTTT	CASGGTSGNTIYF
TRBV5-5	NA	TRBJ1-6	NA	TGTGCCAGCAGCTTGTCGTCAGATAATTCACCCCTCCACTTT	CASSLSSDNSPLHF
TRBV28	TRBD1	TRBJ1-2	NA	TGTGCCAGCAGACCCCAGACAGGGGGCTGGATTGGCTACACCTTC	CASRPQTGGWIGYTF
TRBV28	TRBD2	TRBJ2-1	once	TGTGCCAGCAGTTTTCAGACTAGCGGGATAACAAATGAGCAGTTCTTC	CASSFQTSGITNEQFF
TRBV10-2	TRBD2	TRBJ2-7	NA	TGCGCCAGCAGTCGAACAAGCGGGAGACTGGTAGAGCAGTACTTC	CASSRTSGRLVEQYF
TRBV18	NA	TRBJ2-1	NA	TGTGCCAGCTCACCACCGAGAGTCAGCTCGAGGACACTAAACAATGAGCAGTTCTTC	CASSPPRVSSRTLNNEQFF